This record covers a single TCR beta chain. Its binding antigen is unknown. Base qualities are not at hand, and no much larger clone is one base apart. According to the germline V gene (reference sequence), CDR1 reads SGHNT and CDR2 reads YYREEE. The CDR3, cysteine through phenylalanine, is 13 amino acids long. Kept here is only the CDR3 DNA, which spans 39 bases and is read in frame from base 1. Trimming costs V 3 bases and J 3 bases, and their ends lie 7 bases apart. The sample is drawn from a study of T cell responses to AZD1222 COVID-19 vaccine (dated by TCRdb to the early 2020s). Some background on the complete study: Because spike-specific TCR depth and breadth did not differ between the two schedules, AZD1222 recipients who got a second dose at roughly 4 weeks were pooled with those who got a second dose at roughly 12 weeks. TCR sequencing was performed for over 230 trial participants, of whom approximately 200 were given two doses of AZD1222 and approximately 26 were given two doses of MenACWY control vaccine. Trial participants were enrolled by age into subgroups of 18-55, 56-69 and 70-plus years, and around 150, 29 and 61 TCR-sequenced participants, respectively, were included in these subgroups.

The research as a whole found: The 56-69-year group was small, and its depth increase did not reach significance, likely because of low power. The whole spike protein was spanned by vaccine-associated CD4 TCRs, and dominant responses were seen in regions 160-218 and 743-854. Because no day 14 peak-response samples were available, the repertoires could be characterized only after the peak T cell response. Conclusions about previously exposed vaccinees were limited because only a handful of AZD1222 recipients were SARS-CoV-2 seropositive at baseline. Nearly half of unique spike-specific TCRs reportedly recognized epitopes outside regions mutated in the B.1.351 and B.1.1.7 variants. Spike-specific TCR breadth and depth rose significantly after two AZD1222 doses compared with day 0 and with MenACWY recipients. Most participants were white British and females outnumbered males, and the authors suggested that clonal diversity may have been underestimated.

The time point label corresponds to: baseline before first vaccination. The vaccinee samples were drawn from two UK trials, COV001 and COV002, one of which was a single-blind randomized controlled phase 2/3 trial testing AZD1222 (ChAdOx1 nCoV-19) in healthy adults. For TCRbeta chain sequencing, PBMC samples were collected from trial participants at day 0 and at day 28 after the second dose. The CDR3 regions of human TCRbeta chains were analyzed by immunosequencing. As for the authors' bioinformatics: Repertoire TCRs were matched against a reference library of SARS-CoV-2-specific TCRs generated with the MIRA antigen-specificity platform. Breadth meant the fraction of unique TCRs that were SARS-CoV-2-associated, whereas depth meant the fraction of total T cells that were SARS-CoV-2-associated. Using the MIRA data, each spike-specific TCR was assigned both to the spike region to which the TCR was reactive and to a CD4 or CD8 class. Log10-transformed breadth and depth values were compared by one-way ANOVA with Sidak's multiple comparisons tests. What TCRdb holds here is the immuneACCESS table cut down to in-frame rearrangements. Part of the clones is not present; checked against another copy, under half of the missing clones reflect an unresolved V gene, and the others are unexplained. V and J calls and clone size are copied from that table; D and trimming were computed from the DNA. The sample table records some 150,000 clones; 70% to 90% of these occur just once. Jointly, the top ten make up over 7% of the sample.

The source is an adult in good health. Sequenced material: peripheral blood, taken on day 0 of AZD1222 vaccination. The chain uses TRBV5-4 and TRBJ1-3, with an unclear D gene assignment. The CDR3 amino acid sequence is: CASSSKVGNTIYF. The sequenced DNA is TGTGCCAGCAGCTCTAAAGTTGGAAACACCATATATTTT.